This TCR beta chain emerged from a study of cytomegalovirus exposure and HLA in healthy donors. Notes on this clone: Its antigen is currently unknown.

Study-wide points: An analysis was carried out at a later point. It showed that HLA-associated TCR beta chains were more clonally expanded than equally common non-associated chains.

The PCR used 60 Vbeta and 13 Jbeta primers. This table comes from immunoSEQ multiplex PCR, and its TCRdb copy is limited to in-frame clones, with some not included. The repertoire holds some 150,000 clones, with approximately 81% as singletons. Material for sequencing was PBMCs. This sequence originates from a male donor in good health and CMV-seronegative.

In DNA, the CDR3 is TGTGCTAGTGGTTTAGCGGCAAACACTGAAGCTTTCTTT. This encodes CASGLAANTEAFF. The rearrangement uses TRBV12-5 and TRBJ1-1; D uncertain. The germline V and J ends were trimmed by 3 bases and 2 bases, with 7 bases remaining between them. The CDR3 consists of 13 residues. Germline values: CDR1 LGHNT, CDR2 FRNRAP.